A single sample gave rise to the 28 T cell receptor beta chains below, sequenced in a study of T cells in Graves' hyperthyroidism and ophthalmopathy (dated by TCRdb to between 2019 and 2020). Libraries came from multiplex PCR. The sequencer listed for this sample is Illumina HiSeq 2000. TCR beta CDR3 regions were amplified from RNA transcripts. The first round of RT-PCR for the TCR CDR3 was performed with the HTBI primer set and the Qiagen OneStep RT-PCR kit. TCRdb passed the public sequencing reads through fastp at Q25 and MiXCR, retaining productive beta sequences. Entries that share a CDR3 protein sequence are merged under the most common genes and DNA. The sample profile shows a few hundred thousand distinct CDR3 sequences; around 50% of them were found once. The ten largest clones capture 44% of the sample. The specimen was peripheral blood or thyroid tissue (not recorded which). All receptors derive from an adult woman with Graves' disease, either hyperthyroidism or ophthalmopathy (not recorded which).

This clonotype was picked up many times. The chain recombines TRBV19 with TRBJ2-5, with D perhaps TRBD1 (5 bases). CDR1 is LNHDA, CDR2 SQIVND, per germline (reference sequence). V lost 6 bases, J lost 2 bases, and 7 bases lay in between. The CDR3 is made up of 12 amino acids. CDR3 nucleotides: TGTGCCAGTAGCAGGACACAAGAGACCCAGTACTTC. It encodes CASSRTQETQYF. Complete variable domain (other parts from reference TRBV19 and TRBJ2-5): DGGITQSPKYLFRKEGQNVTLSCEQNLNHDAMYWYRQDPGQGLRLIYYSQIVNDFQKGDIAEGYSVSREKKESFPLTVTSAQKNPTAFYLCASSRTQETQYFGPGTRLLVL.

This rearrangement joins TRBV25-1 to TRBJ2-5, with D possibly being TRBD1 (5 bases). This CDR3 region has 16 residues. Trimming took 5 bases from V and 3 from J, leaving 19 bases between them. The germline gives CDR1 MGHDK, CDR2 SYGVNS. The CDR3, as DNA: TGTGCCAGCAGTATCCTTAAGGGGCAGGCCAAAGAGACCCAGTACTTC. Protein product: CASSILKGQAKETQYF.

At least ten counts were recorded for this clonotype. The chain carries TRBV24-1 and TRBJ1-2; 9 bases line up with TRBD1. Germline values: CDR1 KGHDR, CDR2 SFDVKD. J gave up 13 bases and V 7 bases, and 9 bases lay outside the gene matches. The CDR3 loop spans 12 amino acids. The CDR3 coding sequence is TGTGCCACCAGCCAGACAGGGGGACCGAGCACCTTC. Residues: CATSQTGGPSTF.

This clonotype was seen only once. This chain uses TRBV20-1 with TRBJ2-5, with 8 bases that match TRBD2. Per the germline V gene, CDR1 is DFQATT and CDR2 is SNEGSKA (reference sequence). The CDR3 is made up of 13 amino acids. The V and J ends lost 2 bases and 5 bases, in that order; junction bases with no gene match: 4. The CDR3 here is CSARSGSSETQYF. CDR3 bases: TGCAGTGCTAGAAGCGGGAGCTCTGAGACCCAGTACTTC.

This clonotype was seen a few times. V and J are TRBV6-2 or TRBV6-3 and TRBJ2-7; D tentatively reads TRBD1 or TRBD2 (5 bases each). The V end lost 5 bases, the J end lost 7 bases, and 18 bases lay between the germline ends. The length of the CDR3 is 14 residues. Germline loops: CDR1 MNHEY, CDR2 SVGEGT. CDR3 sequence reads: CASSGTKMGVEQYF. CDR3 bases: TGTGCCAGCAGTGGGACCAAAATGGGAGTAGAGCAGTACTTC.

At least ten counts were recorded for this clonotype. This chain links TRBV7-8 with TRBJ2-7; D ambiguous. CDR1 is SGHVS and CDR2 is FQNEAQ in the germline V gene. This CDR3 region has 12 residues. With 5 bases removed from V and 9 bases from J, the gap between germline ends came to 14 bases. Here the CDR3 DNA reads TGTGCCAGCAGCACCGGTCTAGTTGGGCAGTACTTC. Translating gives CASSTGLVGQYF.

The rearrangement joins TRBV4-1 to TRBJ2-5; D gene uncertain. V shed 3 bases and J shed 6 bases, with 8 bases lying between them. Looked up from germline, CDR1 is MGHRA and CDR2 is YSYEKL. This CDR3 region has 12 residues. The chain's CDR3 is CASSHHWKTQYF. CDR3 nucleotides: TGCGCCAGCAGCCACCACTGGAAGACCCAGTACTTC.

This clonotype has a count of ten or more. The chain couples TRBV12-3 or TRBV12-4 to TRBJ1-6; D is unclear. The CDR3 length is 13 residues. Trimming shortened V by 0 bases and J by 7 bases, and 4 bases separated the two germline ends. The CDR3 DNA reads TGTGCCAGCAGTTTAGCCAGCAATTCACCCCTCCACTTT. Residues: CASSLASNSPLHF.

The genes are TRBV7-9 and TRBJ2-5; 9 bases are shared with TRBD1. V lost 5 bases and J lost 5; bases outside the gene matches: 12. Germline V gene lookup returns CDR1 SEHNR and CDR2 FQNEAQ (reference sequence). The CDR3 spans 16 residues. CDR3 sequence: CASSHRDRALWETQYF. The CDR3 DNA sequence: TGTGCCAGCAGCCACCGGGACAGGGCGCTATGGGAGACCCAGTACTTC.

This sequence joins TRBV7-2 and TRBJ2-5; 9 positions match TRBD2. The CDR3 contains 17 residues. CDR1 and CDR2 (germline): SGHTA, FQGNSA. The trim removed 4 bases at V and 4 bases at J, leaving 13 bases unmatched. The DNA of the CDR3 is TGTGCCAGCAGCTCACAGGGGACTAGCCTCCCCCGAGAGACCCAGTACTTC. Encoded protein: CASSSQGTSLPRETQYF.

The V gene is TRBV19, the J gene TRBJ1-5, with D possibly matching TRBD1 (5 bases). CDR3 length: 17 residues. The germline V gene has CDR1 LNHDA and CDR2 SQIVND (reference sequence). With 3 bases removed from V and 0 bases from J, the gap between germline ends came to 15 bases. The CDR3 reads CASSIFQGTHSNQPQHF. In DNA form, the CDR3 reads TGTGCCAGTAGTATTTTCCAGGGCACCCATAGCAATCAGCCCCAGCATTTT.

This rearrangement joins TRBV7-8 to TRBJ1-5; 9 bases are a match to TRBD1. This CDR3 region has 15 residues. The trim removed 5 bases at V and 5 bases at J, leaving 7 bases unmatched. Germline CDR1 and CDR2: SGHVS and FQNEAQ. CDR3 loop: CASSARQGGYQPQHF. As DNA, the CDR3 is TGTGCCAGCAGCGCTAGACAGGGGGGATATCAGCCCCAGCATTTT.

This chain uses TRBV5-4 with TRBJ1-2; a weak D match, TRBD1 (6 bases). This CDR3 region has 15 residues. V lost 1 base and J 3 bases, leaving 13 bases between the germline ends. CDR1 is SGHNT and CDR2 is YYREEE in the germline V gene (reference sequence). The CDR3 loop is CASSLSRGRDYGYTF. DNA for the CDR3: TGTGCCAGCAGCTTGAGCCGGGGGCGTGACTATGGCTACACCTTC.

The CDR3 reads CASSPPGLSGVGETQYF. The CDR3 nucleotides read TGCGCCAGCAGCCCACCGGGACTGAGCGGGGTTGGGGAGACCCAGTACTTC. This rearrangement joins TRBV4-1 to TRBJ2-5, with 7 bases matching TRBD2. This CDR3 comprises 17 residues. Trimming took 4 bases from V and 5 from J; bases not matched to a gene: 16. Germline lookup yields CDR1 MGHRA and CDR2 YSYEKL.

This clonotype turned up a few times. This sequence joins TRBV7-9 and TRBJ2-2; D may be TRBD1 (5 bases). The V end lost 6 bases, the J end lost 0 bases, and 17 bases lay between the germline ends. Germline V lookup: CDR1 SEHNR, CDR2 FQNEAQ (reference sequence). This CDR3 spans 17 amino acids. The CDR3 sequence is CASSHGHRGTNTGELFF. As DNA, the CDR3 is TGTGCCAGCAGTCACGGACACCGTGGGACGAACACCGGGGAGCTGTTTTTT.

The chain joins TRBV29-1 to TRBJ1-3, with D uncertain. This CDR3 has 13 amino acids. Germline V gives CDR1 SQVTM, CDR2 ANQGSEA. The V end lost 1 base, the J end lost 4 bases, and 8 bases lay between the germline ends. Here the CDR3 reads CSVEGLGGNTIYF. In nucleotides, the CDR3 is TGCAGCGTTGAAGGTCTGGGCGGAAACACCATATATTTT.

The chain uses TRBV25-1 and TRBJ1-5, with D possibly matching TRBD1 (5 bases). This CDR3 region has 15 residues. Trimming cost V 1 base and J 0 bases, with 7 bases left between them. Germline V gene data show CDR1 as MGHDK and CDR2 as SYGVNS. Written as DNA, the CDR3 is TGTGCCAGCAGTGAATGGGGGGATAGCAATCAGCCCCAGCATTTT. Its protein is CASSEWGDSNQPQHF.

V and J are TRBV7-2 and TRBJ2-7; the match to TRBD2 covers 12 bases. This CDR3 has 12 residues. Germline CDR1 and CDR2: SGHTA and FQGNSA. J lost 12 bases, V lost 1 base, and 1 base had no gene match. The CDR3 reads CASSLGLAGAYF. CDR3 in DNA: TGTGCCAGCAGCTTAGGACTAGCGGGAGCGTACTTC. The full variable domain, rest sourced from reference TRBV7-2 and TRBJ2-7, is GAGVSQSPSNKVTEKGKDVELRCDPISGHTALYWYRQSLGQGLEFLIYFQGNSAPDKSGLPSDRFSAERTGGSVSTLTIQRTQQEDSAVYLCASSLGLAGAYFGPGTRLTVT.

The chain recombines TRBV7-3 with TRBJ2-7; possibly TRBD1 for D (6 bases). Trimming left V 7 bases short and J 6 bases short, with 19 bases between. Germline-derived CDR1 and CDR2 are SGHTA and FQGTGA. The CDR3 contains 14 residues. The CDR3 nucleotides read TGTGCCAGCAACCGAGGGGGAACTCCTACCGAGCAGTACTTC. It translates to CASNRGGTPTEQYF.

The chain couples TRBV24-1 to TRBJ1-5, with D perhaps matching TRBD1 (6 bases). Germline CDR1 is KGHDR and CDR2 is SFDVKD. The CDR3 sequence is 13 residues long. V was shortened by 9 bases and J by 2 bases, with 10 bases between the two germline ends. The CDR3 loop reads CATQGGGNQPQHF. The CDR3, as DNA: TGTGCCACCCAAGGGGGGGGCAATCAGCCCCAGCATTTT.

This clonotype was found many times. V is TRBV2 and J is TRBJ2-3; TRBD2 matches at 11 bases. V lost 5 bases and J lost 1; bases outside the gene matches: 2. The CDR3 covers 15 residues. Germline V lookup: CDR1 SNHLY, CDR2 FYNNEI. CDR3 nucleotides: TGTGCCAGCAGTTATAGCGGGAGGGGCACAGATACGCAGTATTTT. Translation: CASSYSGRGTDTQYF.

V gene TRBV7-2 combines with J gene TRBJ1-2; D might be TRBD1 (5 bases). Trimming removed 5 bases from V and 4 bases from J, with 20 bases in between. This CDR3 contains 16 residues. CDR1 and CDR2 from the germline V gene are SGHTA and FQGNSA. CDR3 sequence: CASSPELRVSGYGYTF. The CDR3 nucleotides are TGTGCCAGCAGCCCCGAACTCAGGGTCTCGGGCTATGGCTACACCTTC.

The CDR3 nucleotides are TGTGCCAGCGCCCCACAGGGCCATGGCTACACCTTC. Protein product: CASAPQGHGYTF. This chain connects TRBV12-3 or TRBV12-4 to TRBJ1-2, with D possibly TRBD1 on 6 matching bases. CDR3 length: 12 amino acids. Trimming pared 8 bases from V and 6 bases from J, leaving 13 bases between.

This clonotype was counted ten times or more. The CDR3 sequence is CASSGAGQTNYGYTF. Here the CDR3 DNA reads TGTGCCAGCAGCGGGGCGGGACAAACTAACTATGGCTACACCTTC. The chain has TRBV5-6 and TRBJ1-2; the D gene is possibly TRBD1 (6 bases). This CDR3 has 15 residues. Germline CDR1 reads SGHDT; CDR2 reads YYEEEE. V lost 4 bases to trimming and J lost 0 bases, with 13 bases between them.

The chain couples TRBV4-1 to TRBJ1-6; 7 bases fit TRBD1. Germline V gene sequence: CDR1 MGHRA, CDR2 YSYEKL. The J segment lost 3 bases and the V segment lost 5 bases, leaving 7 bases of the junction unmatched. The CDR3 length is 16 residues. CDR3 nucleotides: TGCGCCAGCAGCAACCCGACAGGGAACTATAATTCACCCCTCCACTTT. Translating gives CASSNPTGNYNSPLHF.

At least ten counts were recorded for this clonotype. The gene calls are TRBV6-6 and TRBJ1-5; TRBD1 might be the D (6 bases). Per germline, CDR1 MNHNY and CDR2 SVGAGI (reference sequence). The V end was cut by 5 bases, the J end by 6 bases, with 14 bases between. The CDR3 has 14 residues. The CDR3 spells CASSTGTSSQPQHF. CDR3 nucleotide sequence: TGTGCCAGCAGTACCGGGACATCAAGTCAGCCCCAGCATTTT.

V is TRBV7-9 and J is TRBJ1-4; D remains unclear. The CDR3 loop spans 15 amino acids. Germline CDR1 and CDR2: SEHNR and FQNEAQ (reference sequence). The V end was cut by 0 bases, the J end by 4 bases, with 9 bases between. CDR3 DNA: TGTGCCAGCAGCTTAGCGCGCTGGGGTAATGAAAAACTGTTTTTT. Protein: CASSLARWGNEKLFF.

This chain links TRBV10-2 with TRBJ1-2; TRBD1 might be the D (6 bases). The CDR3 is 14 amino acids. V was trimmed by 6 bases and J by 4 bases, leaving 15 bases between them. Germline values: CDR1 WSHSY, CDR2 SAAADI. CDR3 sequence reads: CASSKGTDSYGYTF. CDR3 bases: TGCGCCAGCAGCAAAGGGACGGACAGCTATGGCTACACCTTC.